The rows below give T cell receptor beta chains drawn from one sample of a study of cytomegalovirus exposure and HLA in healthy donors. TCRdb's table, derived via immunoSEQ multiplex PCR, lists solely in-frame clones and lacks some. Of about 160,000 clones in the sample, 75% to 85% are singletons; the top ten hold 0.7% to 0.8%. The source material was PBMCs. The origin of the receptors is a female donor in good health and CMV-seronegative. The CDR3 runs from the conserved cysteine through the conserved F or W. D genes are given only for firm matches. Rows give clone size only sometimes, using once, few, many, or a class for an expanded clone.

size,V,J,D,DNA,CDR3
-,TRBV29-1,TRBJ2-1,TRBD2,TGCAGCGTAGTAGATACGGGACTAGCGGGGGGGAAACAGTTCTTC,CSVVDTGLAGGKQFF
-,TRBV9,TRBJ2-1,TRBD2,TGTGCCAGCAGCGTAACTAGCGGAAGCTACAATGAGCAGTTCTTC,CASSVTSGSYNEQFF
-,TRBV7-9,TRBJ1-1,TRBD1,TGTGCCAGCAGCTTAGAGACAGGGATGAACACTGAAGCTTTCTTT,CASSLETGMNTEAFF
-,TRBV7-9,TRBJ2-1,TRBD2,TGTGCCAGCAGCTTAACCCTAGCGGGGGGGCTCGGGGGGCAGTTCTTC,CASSLTLAGGLGGQFF
few,TRBV27,TRBJ2-7,-,TGTGCCAGCAGTTCCTCAGGGCCCGAGCAGTACTTC,CASSSSGPEQYF
few,TRBV7-3,TRBJ1-1,TRBD1,TGTGCCAGCAGCTTAGGTATTCAGGGGGATGAAGCTTTCTTT,CASSLGIQGDEAFF
few,TRBV6-5,TRBJ1-2,-,TGTGCCAGCAGTTTGACAGGATATGAGGGCTACACCTTC,CASSLTGYEGYTF
-,TRBV23-1,TRBJ1-2,-,TGCGCCAGCAGTCAGGCAGACAGGCCCTTTTTTTATGGCTACACCTTC,CASSQADRPFFYGYTF
-,TRBV7-9,TRBJ2-7,-,TGTGCCAGCAGCTTAGCGCGGGCCAGTTCCTCCTACGAGCAGTACTTC,CASSLARASSSYEQYF
-,TRBV5-1,TRBJ2-2,TRBD1,TGCGCCAGCAGCTCGGGACAGGGGGTAACCGGGGAGCTGTTTTTT,CASSSGQGVTGELFF
once,TRBV5-6,TRBJ1-2,TRBD1,TGTGCCAGCAGCTTCGGTCTAGACAGGGCAAACTATGGCTACACCTTC,CASSFGLDRANYGYTF